The 27 T cell receptor beta chains below come from one sample, sequenced in a study of T cell changes during pregnancy in multiple sclerosis. Profiled with immunoSEQ multiplex PCR; TCRdb holds only in-frame clones, not every one. The table lists about 83,000 clones, roughly 96% of them singletons, with roughly 1.2% in the top ten. The sample in question was peripheral blood, obtained in the second trimester of pregnancy. Receptor source: a female donor with multiple sclerosis, enrolled in a pregnancy study.

This chain uses TRBV9 with TRBJ2-7; 9 bases match TRBD2. The trim removed 4 bases at V and 4 bases at J, leaving 9 bases unmatched. CDR1 SGDLS and CDR2 YYNGEE come from the germline V gene. The CDR3 spans 15 residues. Here the CDR3 DNA reads TGTGCCAGCAGCCCCTCACTAGCGGGCTCTTACGAGCAGTACTTC. Residues: CASSPSLAGSYEQYF.

The V and J genes are TRBV5-1 and TRBJ1-1; D unresolved. Deletions cut 3 bases from V and 0 bases from J, with 12 bases between. There are 15 residues in the CDR3. Germline V gene data show CDR1 as SGHRS and CDR2 as YFSETQ. CDR3 amino acids: CASSSDPDLNTEAFF. CDR3 coding DNA: TGCGCCAGCAGCTCAGACCCGGACTTGAACACTGAAGCTTTCTTT. Full variable domain (remainder filled in from reference TRBV5-1 and TRBJ1-1): KAGVTQTPRYLIKTRGQQVTLSCSPISGHRSVSWYQQTPGQGLQFLFEYFSETQRNKGNFPGRFSGRQFSNSRSEMNVSTLELGDSALYLCASSSDPDLNTEAFFGQGTRLTVV.

The chain uses TRBV28 and TRBJ2-2; 8 bases agree with TRBD1. With V trimmed by 2 bases and J by 4 bases, 6 bases remained unmatched. Germline V gene sequence: CDR1 MDHEN, CDR2 SYDVKM. There are 16 residues in the CDR3. In nucleotides, the CDR3 is TGTGCCAGCAGTTTAGACGACAGGGGCCTCACCGGGGAGCTGTTTTTT. This encodes CASSLDDRGLTGELFF.

This sequence joins TRBV27 and TRBJ1-2; a possible D gene is TRBD1 (6 bases). CDR1 is MNHEY and CDR2 is SMNVEV in the germline V gene (reference sequence). The V gene lost 4 bases and the J gene lost 4 bases, with 13 bases spanning the gap. This CDR3 region has 14 residues. In DNA, the CDR3 is TGTGCCAGCAGTTCTCTGACAGGATTCTATGGCTACACCTTC. It is translated as CASSSLTGFYGYTF.

This chain joins TRBV9 and TRBJ2-4, with D perhaps matching TRBD2 (6 bases). Between the trimmed V and J ends, which lost 0 bases and 8 bases, there was a span of 9 bases. The CDR3 length is 13 residues. CDR1 and CDR2 (germline): SGDLS, YYNGEE. CDR3: CASSVGGGDIQYF. The CDR3 DNA reads as TGTGCCAGCAGCGTAGGGGGAGGAGACATTCAGTACTTC.

The chain uses TRBV28 and TRBJ2-7; D remains ambiguous. V lost 1 base and J lost 5, with 6 bases in between. The germline gives CDR1 MDHEN, CDR2 SYDVKM. There are 12 residues in the CDR3. The CDR3 bases are TGTGCCAGCAGTTTATTCGAGGACGAGCAGTACTTC. This codes for CASSLFEDEQYF. The variable domain in full, completed from reference TRBV28 and TRBJ2-7, reads DVKVTQSSRYLVKRTGEKVFLECVQDMDHENMFWYRQDPGLGLRLIYFSYDVKMKEKGDIPEGYSVSREKKERFSLILESASTNQTSMYLCASSLFEDEQYFGPGTRLTVT.

The J gene is TRBJ2-7, the V gene TRBV7-9; 9 bases are shared with TRBD1. The CDR3 extends over 15 amino acids. With V trimmed by 5 bases and J by 2 bases, 7 bases remained unmatched. CDR1 is SEHNR, CDR2 FQNEAQ, per germline (reference sequence). The CDR3 sequence is CASSQNGQGPYEQYF. As DNA, the CDR3 is TGTGCCAGCAGCCAAAATGGACAGGGGCCCTACGAGCAGTACTTC. Supplemented by reference TRBV7-9 and TRBJ2-7, the full variable domain reads DTGVSQNPRHKITKRGQNVTFRCDPISEHNRLYWYRQTLGQGPEFLTYFQNEAQLEKSRLLSDRFSAERPKGSFSTLEIQRTEQGDSAMYLCASSQNGQGPYEQYFGPGTRLTVT.

The V and J genes are TRBV27 and TRBJ2-1; 14 nucleotides line up with TRBD2. The CDR3 is made up of 14 amino acids. V lost 4 bases and J lost 9; bases outside the gene matches: 2. Germline V gene lookup returns CDR1 MNHEY and CDR2 SMNVEV (reference sequence). For the CDR3, the DNA is TGTGCCAGCAGTTCCGGACTAGCGGGAGGTGAGCAGTTCTTC. Translating it yields CASSSGLAGGEQFF.

The chain uses TRBV6-6 and TRBJ1-3; D unclear. Germline CDR1 reads MNHNY; CDR2 reads SVGAGI (reference sequence). This CDR3 contains 12 residues. V lost 6 bases and J 4 bases, leaving 7 bases between the germline ends. CDR3 sequence: CASRSSGNTIYF. CDR3 DNA sequence: TGTGCCAGCAGGTCTTCCGGAAACACCATATATTTT.

The chain joins TRBV6-1 to TRBJ1-1; 7 bases are shared with TRBD1. Per germline, CDR1 MNHNS and CDR2 SASEGT. The V gene end was trimmed by 2 bases and the J gene end by 5 bases; junction bases not matched to a gene: 11. This CDR3 is built from 16 residues. The CDR3 here is CASSELDRELGTEAFF. In DNA, the CDR3 is TGTGCCAGCAGTGAATTAGACAGGGAGCTGGGAACTGAAGCTTTCTTT.

The chain recombines TRBV10-1 with TRBJ1-2; a weak D match, TRBD1 (5 bases). The CDR3 runs to 17 residues. Deletions cut 3 bases from V and 0 bases from J, with 17 bases between. The V gene's germline CDR1 is WNHNN and CDR2 SYGVQD (reference sequence). The CDR3 nucleotides are TGCGCCAGCAGTGATTCAGGGCTTCGATCGACTAACTATGGCTACACCTTC. Translated: CASSDSGLRSTNYGYTF.

The chain joins TRBV19 to TRBJ2-7; 7 nucleotides line up with TRBD1. The CDR3 extends over 15 amino acids. Trimming at V came to 1 base and at J to 2 bases, leaving 5 bases not matched to a gene. CDR1 and CDR2 from the germline V gene are LNHDA and SQIVND (reference sequence). The CDR3 reads CASSIGTGSTYEQYF. CDR3 bases: TGTGCCAGTAGTATAGGGACAGGTAGCACCTACGAGCAGTACTTC. The full variable domain, completed using reference TRBV19 and TRBJ2-7, is DGGITQSPKYLFRKEGQNVTLSCEQNLNHDAMYWYRQDPGQGLRLIYYSQIVNDFQKGDIAEGYSVSREKKESFPLTVTSAQKNPTAFYLCASSIGTGSTYEQYFGPGTRLTVT.

The chain links TRBV5-8 to TRBJ2-2; 14 positions match TRBD2. Germline CDR1 SGHTS, CDR2 YDEGEE. The junction had 12 bases not matched to a gene; V was cut back by 2 bases and J by 6 bases. The CDR3 runs 19 residues. CDR3 sequence reads: CASSLKPLGLAGVPGELFF. The DNA for the CDR3 is TGTGCCAGCAGCTTAAAACCCTTGGGACTAGCGGGAGTTCCCGGGGAGCTGTTTTTT.

The chain recombines TRBV27 with TRBJ1-4; no reliable D call. CDR3 size: 15 residues. Trimming stripped 4 bases from V and 8 bases from J, with 17 bases between. CDR1 MNHEY and CDR2 SMNVEV come from the germline V gene (reference sequence). CDR3 residues: CASSYTPRAGEKLFF. The CDR3, as DNA: TGTGCCAGCAGTTATACCCCCCGCGCGGGAGAAAAACTGTTTTTT.

The V and J genes are TRBV5-6 and TRBJ1-4; maybe TRBD1 (5 bases). CDR3 length: 15 residues. From germline, CDR1 is SGHDT and CDR2 YYEEEE. With 1 base removed from V and 2 bases from J, the gap between germline ends came to 9 bases. The CDR3 reads CASSLYGATNEKLFF. CDR3 coding DNA: TGTGCCAGCAGCTTGTATGGGGCCACTAATGAAAAACTGTTTTTT.

The chain combines TRBV14 with TRBJ2-7; 15 positions match TRBD2. J lost 7 bases, V lost 3 bases, and 4 bases had no gene match. From germline, CDR1 is SGHDN and CDR2 FVKESK. This CDR3 comprises 15 residues. The CDR3 sequence is CASSQGLAGGGEQYF. The CDR3 DNA sequence: TGTGCCAGCAGCCAGGGACTAGCGGGAGGAGGAGAGCAGTACTTC.

The chain carries TRBV9 and TRBJ2-2; D remains ambiguous. V shed 2 bases and J shed 0 bases, with 11 bases lying between them. Germline V lookup: CDR1 SGDLS, CDR2 YYNGEE. The CDR3 consists of 16 residues. CDR3 nucleotide sequence: TGTGCCAGCAGCGTCCACCAGTCGACGAACACCGGGGAGCTGTTTTTT. Its translation is CASSVHQSTNTGELFF.

The rearrangement uses TRBV5-4 and TRBJ2-1, with 13 bases aligning to TRBD2. Losses at the gene ends were 10 bases for V and 4 bases for J; bases not matched to a gene: 8. Looked up from germline, CDR1 is SGHNT and CDR2 is YYREEE (reference sequence). CDR3 length: 15 amino acids. The CDR3: CAGRLAGGTYNEQFF. DNA of the CDR3: TGTGCCGGACGACTAGCGGGGGGTACATACAATGAGCAGTTCTTC.

The chain combines TRBV19 with TRBJ1-2, with D unresolved. V lost 9 bases to trimming and J lost 5 bases, with 13 bases between them. This CDR3 region has 12 residues. Germline V gene sequence: CDR1 LNHDA, CDR2 SQIVND (reference sequence). CDR3 nucleotides: TGTGCCAGCCAAATGTCCCTATATGGCTACACCTTC. It specifies CASQMSLYGYTF.

This clone has a single count. CDR3 sequence reads: CASSITTGGARETQYF. For the CDR3, the DNA is TGTGCCAGCAGCATTACGACAGGGGGCGCGAGGGAGACCCAGTACTTC. This chain links TRBV11-2 with TRBJ2-5; TRBD1 agrees at 10 bases. Germline CDR1 is SGHAT and CDR2 is FQNNGV. The ends lost 5 bases at V and 5 bases at J; junction bases unmatched: 11. The CDR3 runs to 16 residues. The variable domain in full, completed from reference TRBV11-2 and TRBJ2-5, reads EAGVAQSPRYKIIEKRQSVAFWCNPISGHATLYWYQQILGQGPKLLIQFQNNGVVDDSQLPKDRFSAERLKGVDSTLKIQPAKLEDSAVYLCASSITTGGARETQYFGPGTRLLVL.

The J gene is TRBJ2-2, the V gene TRBV9; the D gene is possibly TRBD1 (5 bases). Between the trimmed V and J ends, which lost 3 bases and 7 bases, there was a span of 13 bases. The CDR3 loop spans 14 amino acids. Germline V lookup: CDR1 SGDLS, CDR2 YYNGEE. CDR3 protein: CASSDRFFGGELFF. The CDR3 DNA is TGTGCCAGCAGCGACAGGTTCTTTGGCGGGGAGCTGTTTTTT. The variable domain in full, with the rest retrieved from reference TRBV9 and TRBJ2-2, is DSGVTQTPKHLITATGQRVTLRCSPRSGDLSVYWYQQSLDQGLQFLIQYYNGEERAKGNILERFSAQQFPDLHSELNLSSLELGDSALYFCASSDRFFGGELFFGEGSRLTVL.

This chain links TRBV27 with TRBJ2-1, with 10 bases that match TRBD2. Germline loops: CDR1 MNHEY, CDR2 SMNVEV (reference sequence). The CDR3 is 16 residues long. The junction had 8 bases not matched to a gene; V was cut back by 1 base and J by 8 bases. DNA of the CDR3: TGTGCCAGCAGTTTATTAACAGCGGGAGGGCTGGATGAGCAGTTCTTC. Its protein product is CASSLLTAGGLDEQFF.

The gene calls are TRBV10-2 and TRBJ1-1; TRBD1 matches at 9 bases. The CDR3 sequence is 14 residues long. The junction had 2 bases not matched to a gene; V was cut back by 6 bases and J by 0 bases. CDR1 and CDR2 from the germline V gene are WSHSY and SAAADI. In DNA, the CDR3 is TGCGCCAGCAGCCGGACAGGGGTGAACACTGAAGCTTTCTTT. Protein product: CASSRTGVNTEAFF.

The J gene is TRBJ1-2, the V gene TRBV5-4; the match to TRBD1 covers 7 bases. The CDR3 loop spans 14 amino acids. CDR1 and CDR2 from the germline V gene are SGHNT and YYREEE (reference sequence). Losses at the gene ends were 4 bases for V and 3 bases for J; bases not matched to a gene: 6. The CDR3 region has the DNA TGTGCCAGCAGCCCAGGGGGGTCTGACTATGGCTACACCTTC. Translated, it gives CASSPGGSDYGYTF. Full variable domain (remainder filled in from reference TRBV5-4 and TRBJ1-2): ETGVTQSPTHLIKTRGQQVTLRCSSQSGHNTVSWYQQALGQGPQFIFQYYREEENGRGNFPPRFSGLQFPNYSSELNVNALELDDSALYLCASSPGGSDYGYTFGSGTRLTVV.

The rearrangement links TRBV5-1 to TRBJ1-4; perhaps TRBD1 as D (6 bases). Germline V CDR1 and CDR2: SGHRS, YFSETQ. There are 15 residues in the CDR3. V was pared by 0 bases and J by 7 bases, with 13 bases between. The CDR3 protein is CASSLGQDGAEKLFF. The CDR3 bases are TGCGCCAGCAGCTTGGGACAGGACGGGGCTGAAAAACTGTTTTTT.

This rearrangement joins TRBV10-1 to TRBJ2-5; D remains ambiguous. From germline, CDR1 is WNHNN and CDR2 SYGVQD (reference sequence). This CDR3 region has 13 residues. The germline V and J ends were trimmed by 6 bases and 1 base, with 9 bases remaining between them. CDR3 amino acids: CASSLSTQETQYF. CDR3 in DNA: TGCGCCAGCAGCCTTTCTACCCAAGAGACCCAGTACTTC.

J is TRBJ2-3 and V is TRBV11-2; TRBD1 aligns across 9 bases. The V gene end was trimmed by 0 bases and the J gene end by 4 bases; junction bases not matched to a gene: 8. The CDR3 contains 17 residues. Germline assignment: CDR1 SGHAT and CDR2 FQNNGV. CDR3 nucleotides: TGTGCCAGCAGCTTAGAGCTGACAGGGGGGGAGGCAGATACGCAGTATTTT. This translates into CASSLELTGGEADTQYF. The whole variable domain, remainder taken from reference TRBV11-2 and TRBJ2-3, is EAGVAQSPRYKIIEKRQSVAFWCNPISGHATLYWYQQILGQGPKLLIQFQNNGVVDDSQLPKDRFSAERLKGVDSTLKIQPAKLEDSAVYLCASSLELTGGEADTQYFGPGTRLTVL.